The next 8 T cell receptor beta chains were all read from a single sample in a study of OX40 agonist ivuxolimab in advanced cancers. Assay: immunoSEQ multiplex PCR; the TCRdb copy retains only in-frame clones and omits some. The sample yields some 31,000 clones, around four fifths seen once. This sample comprised CD4+ or CD8+ T cells sorted from blood, obtained in a trial of the OX40 agonist ivuxolimab. The origin of the receptors is an adult with an advanced solid tumor such as melanoma, head and neck, liver or kidney cancer.

The chain employs TRBV6-1 and TRBJ2-5, with TRBD2 matching over 10 bases. Germline V gene lookup returns CDR1 MNHNS and CDR2 SASEGT. The CDR3 loop spans 15 amino acids. Trimming removed 4 bases from V and 3 bases from J; junction bases left unmatched: 5. The CDR3 coding sequence is TGTGCCAGCAGTGCCCGTGGACTAGCGGAAGAGACCCAGTACTTC. Protein product: CASSARGLAEETQYF.

The genes are TRBV9 and TRBJ1-5; 7 bases are a match to TRBD1. The V segment lost 0 bases and the J segment 11 bases; nucleotides outside the gene matches: 8. The germline gives CDR1 SGDLS, CDR2 YYNGEE. This CDR3 is 14 amino acids long. The CDR3: CASSVDSGGPTQHF. The CDR3 DNA is TGTGCCAGCAGCGTAGACTCAGGGGGGCCGACCCAGCATTTT.

The V call is TRBV6-5, the J call TRBJ1-1, with D possibly matching TRBD1 (6 bases). The CDR3 has 13 residues. Trimming left V 5 bases short and J 9 bases short, with 16 bases between. From germline, CDR1 is MNHEY and CDR2 SVGAGI. CDR3 loop: CASSPQRGSQAFF. In nucleotides, the CDR3 is TGTGCCAGCAGTCCGCAAAGGGGGAGCCAAGCTTTCTTT.

The chain is built from TRBV7-9 and TRBJ2-3; D possibly corresponds to TRBD1 (6 bases). V shed 5 bases and J shed 2 bases, with 14 bases lying between them. Germline V CDR1 and CDR2: SEHNR, FQNEAQ (reference sequence). The CDR3 extends over 15 amino acids. The CDR3 DNA follows: TGTGCCAGCAGCCCCCGGGACACCGACACAGATACGCAGTATTTT. Protein product: CASSPRDTDTDTQYF. Looking up the rest from reference TRBV7-9 and TRBJ2-3 gives the full variable domain: DTGVSQNPRHKITKRGQNVTFRCDPISEHNRLYWYRQTLGQGPEFLTYFQNEAQLEKSRLLSDRFSAERPKGSFSTLEIQRTEQGDSAMYLCASSPRDTDTDTQYFGPGTRLTVL.

The chain recombines TRBV30 with TRBJ2-7, with TRBD1 matching 9 bases. V lost 2 bases, J lost 3 bases, and 5 bases stayed unmatched. Germline V lookup: CDR1 GTSNPN, CDR2 SVGIG (reference sequence). The CDR3 runs 14 residues. CDR3: CAWSRPGQGYEQYF. CDR3 in DNA: TGTGCCTGGAGTCGGCCGGGACAGGGCTACGAGCAGTACTTC.

This sequence joins TRBV6-5 and TRBJ2-7; D is unclear. The germline CDR1 and CDR2 sequences are MNHEY and SVGAGI. The CDR3 contains 14 residues. The V end was cut by 2 bases, the J end by 4 bases, with 12 bases between. The DNA of the CDR3 is TGTGCCAGCAGTTACCTGGTTAGGCCTTACGAGCAGTACTTC. It translates to CASSYLVRPYEQYF.

V gene TRBV28 combines with J gene TRBJ2-4, with D unclear. This CDR3 comprises 15 residues. V lost 6 bases to trimming and J lost 3 bases, with 15 bases between them. In germline, CDR1 is MDHEN, CDR2 SYDVKM. The CDR3 sequence: CASSPATVIKNIQYF. The DNA for the CDR3 is TGTGCCAGCAGCCCTGCTACGGTCATCAAAAACATTCAGTACTTC. The variable domain in full, completed from reference TRBV28 and TRBJ2-4, reads DVKVTQSSRYLVKRTGEKVFLECVQDMDHENMFWYRQDPGLGLRLIYFSYDVKMKEKGDIPEGYSVSREKKERFSLILESASTNQTSMYLCASSPATVIKNIQYFGAGTRLSVL.

V gene TRBV5-6 combines with J gene TRBJ1-6; D is unclear. This CDR3 has 14 residues. V lost 6 bases, J lost 7 bases, and 14 bases lay in between. CDR1 is SGHDT, CDR2 YYEEEE, per germline. The CDR3 DNA reads as TGTGCCAGCAACGAGGTCTTAGGAAATTCACCCCTCCACTTT. It codes for CASNEVLGNSPLHF.